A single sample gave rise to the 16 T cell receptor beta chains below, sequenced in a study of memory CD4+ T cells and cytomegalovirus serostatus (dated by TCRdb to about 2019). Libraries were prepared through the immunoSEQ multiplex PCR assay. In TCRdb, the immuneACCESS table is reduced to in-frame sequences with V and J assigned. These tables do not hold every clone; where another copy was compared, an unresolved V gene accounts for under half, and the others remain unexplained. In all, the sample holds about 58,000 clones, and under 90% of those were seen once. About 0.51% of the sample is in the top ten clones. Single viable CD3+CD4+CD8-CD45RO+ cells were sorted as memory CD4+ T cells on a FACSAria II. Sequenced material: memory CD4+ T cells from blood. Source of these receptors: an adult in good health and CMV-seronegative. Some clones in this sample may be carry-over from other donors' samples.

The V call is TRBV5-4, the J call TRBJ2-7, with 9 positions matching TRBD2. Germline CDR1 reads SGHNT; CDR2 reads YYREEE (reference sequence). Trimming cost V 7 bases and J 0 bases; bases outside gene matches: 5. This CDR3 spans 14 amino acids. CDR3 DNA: TGTGCCAGCGCGGCGGGAGGGGACTCCTACGAGCAGTACTTC. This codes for CASAAGGDSYEQYF. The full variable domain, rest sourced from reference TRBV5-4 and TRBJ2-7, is ETGVTQSPTHLIKTRGQQVTLRCSSQSGHNTVSWYQQALGQGPQFIFQYYREEENGRGNFPPRFSGLQFPNYSSELNVNALELDDSALYLCASAAGGDSYEQYFGPGTRLTVT.

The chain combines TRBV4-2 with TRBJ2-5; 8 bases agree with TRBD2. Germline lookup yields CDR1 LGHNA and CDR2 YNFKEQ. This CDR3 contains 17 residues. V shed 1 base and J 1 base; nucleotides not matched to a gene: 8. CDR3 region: CASSQATSGTIQETQYF. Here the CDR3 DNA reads TGTGCCAGCAGCCAAGCTACTAGCGGCACCATCCAAGAGACCCAGTACTTC.

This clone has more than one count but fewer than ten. CDR3 residues: CASWDRANYNSPLHF. As DNA, the CDR3 is TGTGCCAGTTGGGACAGAGCGAACTATAATTCACCCCTCCACTTT. The chain links TRBV19 to TRBJ1-6; TRBD1 agrees at 7 bases. This CDR3 has 15 amino acids. V dropped 8 bases and J dropped 3; count of bases not matched to a gene: 7. CDR1 is LNHDA and CDR2 is SQIVND in the germline V gene (reference sequence).

The DNA for the CDR3 is TGCGCCAGCAGCCAAGGACAGGCAACTAATGAAAAACTGTTTTTT. Translating it yields CASSQGQATNEKLFF. The J gene is TRBJ1-4, the V gene TRBV4-1, with D tentatively TRBD1 (6 bases). The CDR3 consists of 15 residues. Germline values: CDR1 MGHRA, CDR2 YSYEKL. The V gene lost 1 base and the J gene lost 0 bases, with 6 bases spanning the gap.

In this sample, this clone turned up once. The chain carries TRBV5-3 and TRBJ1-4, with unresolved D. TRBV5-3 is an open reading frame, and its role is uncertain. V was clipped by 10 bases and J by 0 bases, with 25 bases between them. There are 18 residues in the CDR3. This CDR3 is CAARHLWRNGATNEKLFF. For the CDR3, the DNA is TGTGCCGCGCGACACCTATGGCGGAATGGGGCAACTAATGAAAAACTGTTTTTT.

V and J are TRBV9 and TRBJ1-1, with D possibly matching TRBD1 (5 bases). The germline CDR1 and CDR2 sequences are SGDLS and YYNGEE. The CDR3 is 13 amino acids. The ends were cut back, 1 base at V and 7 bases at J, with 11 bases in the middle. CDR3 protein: CASSVNSRGEAFF. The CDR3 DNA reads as TGTGCCAGCAGCGTAAATTCGAGGGGTGAAGCTTTCTTT.

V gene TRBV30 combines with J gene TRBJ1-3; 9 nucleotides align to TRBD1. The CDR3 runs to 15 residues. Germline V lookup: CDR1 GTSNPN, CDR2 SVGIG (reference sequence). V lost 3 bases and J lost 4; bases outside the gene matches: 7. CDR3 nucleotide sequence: TGTGCCTGGAGAGGGACAGGGATATTAGGAAACACCATATATTTT. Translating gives CAWRGTGILGNTIYF.

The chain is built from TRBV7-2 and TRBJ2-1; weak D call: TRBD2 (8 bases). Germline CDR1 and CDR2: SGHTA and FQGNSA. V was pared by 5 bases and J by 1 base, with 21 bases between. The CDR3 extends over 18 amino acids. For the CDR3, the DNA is TGTGCCAGCAGCCAGGGGGGAGGTAGCGGGGTGTCCTACAATGAGCAGTTCTTC. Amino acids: CASSQGGGSGVSYNEQFF.

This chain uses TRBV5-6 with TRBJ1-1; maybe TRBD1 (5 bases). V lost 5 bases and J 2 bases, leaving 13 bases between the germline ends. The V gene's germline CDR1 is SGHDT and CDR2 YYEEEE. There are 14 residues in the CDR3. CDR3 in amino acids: CASRDWGSNTEAFF. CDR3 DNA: TGTGCCAGCAGAGACTGGGGGTCTAACACTGAAGCTTTCTTT.

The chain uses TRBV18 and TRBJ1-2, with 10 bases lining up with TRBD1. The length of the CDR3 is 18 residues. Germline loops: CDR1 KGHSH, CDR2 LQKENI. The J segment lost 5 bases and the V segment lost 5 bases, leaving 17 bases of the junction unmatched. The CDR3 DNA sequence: TGTGCCAGCTCAGTCAACGAAGTGAGACAGGGGGCCTTGTATGGCTACACCTTC. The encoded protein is CASSVNEVRQGALYGYTF.

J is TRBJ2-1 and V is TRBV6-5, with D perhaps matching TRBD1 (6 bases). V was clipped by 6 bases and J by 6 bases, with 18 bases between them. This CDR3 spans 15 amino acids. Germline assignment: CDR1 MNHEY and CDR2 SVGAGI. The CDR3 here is CASSPGGGVGNEQFF. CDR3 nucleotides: TGTGCCAGCAGCCCAGGTGGGGGCGTAGGCAATGAGCAGTTCTTC.

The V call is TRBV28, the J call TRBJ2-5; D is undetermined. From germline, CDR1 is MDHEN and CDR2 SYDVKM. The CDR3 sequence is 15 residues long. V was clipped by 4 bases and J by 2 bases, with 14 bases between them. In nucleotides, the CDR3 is TGTGCCAGCAGTTCCCCGAGTCGCGCGCAAGAGACCCAGTACTTC. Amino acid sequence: CASSSPSRAQETQYF.

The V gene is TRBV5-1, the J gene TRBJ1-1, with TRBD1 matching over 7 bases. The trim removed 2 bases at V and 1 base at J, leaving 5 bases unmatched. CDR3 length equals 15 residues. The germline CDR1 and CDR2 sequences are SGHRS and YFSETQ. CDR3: CASSFRQGSNTEAFF. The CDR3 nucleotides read TGCGCCAGCAGCTTCCGACAGGGTTCGAACACTGAAGCTTTCTTT.

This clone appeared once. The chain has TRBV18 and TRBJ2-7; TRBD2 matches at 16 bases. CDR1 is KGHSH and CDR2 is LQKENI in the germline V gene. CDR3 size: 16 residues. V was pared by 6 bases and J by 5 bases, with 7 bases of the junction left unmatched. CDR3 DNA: TGTGCCAGCTCGGAGGGACTAGCGGGAGGGGAGCACGAGCAGTACTTC. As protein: CASSEGLAGGEHEQYF.

CDR3 residues: CASSPPGAGGQTQYF. As DNA, the CDR3 is TGTGCCAGCAGCCCCCCAGGGGCGGGAGGGCAGACCCAGTACTTC. J is TRBJ2-5 and V is TRBV7-7; 9 bases map to TRBD2. The CDR3 consists of 15 residues. From germline, CDR1 is SSHAT and CDR2 FNYEAQ (reference sequence). V lost 5 bases to trimming and J lost 6 bases; unmatched junction nucleotides: 10.

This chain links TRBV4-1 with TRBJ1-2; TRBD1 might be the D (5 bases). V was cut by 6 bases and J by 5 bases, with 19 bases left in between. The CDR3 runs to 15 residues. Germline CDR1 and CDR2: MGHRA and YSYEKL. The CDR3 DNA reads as TGCGCCAGCAGGGAAATAGGGACCAACCCGTATGGCTACACCTTC. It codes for CASREIGTNPYGYTF.